This T cell receptor beta chain emerged from a study of blood T cell repertoires in COVID-19. Study at large: COVID-19 samples, acute and convalescent, were from the United States, Italy and Spain.

Some clones are missing from TCRdb's copy, which holds only in-frame ones; the method was immunoSEQ multiplex PCR. Here the sample spans fewer than 500,000 clones, about nine tenths being singletons. The cohort comprised adults aged roughly 18 to 90 years residing in some 24 US areas. Cohort 3 recovered donors had two negative PCRs, clearance, or symptom resolution. The receptor comes from a woman younger than 30 who had recovered from COVID-19. Sequencing was performed on PBMCs or T cells enriched from blood (not recorded which).

DNA for the CDR3: TGCGCCAGCAGCCCGCGACTAGGGAATGAAAAACTGTTTTTT. Its translation is CASSPRLGNEKLFF. The V gene is TRBV4-1, the J gene TRBJ1-4; D uncertain. The V and J ends lost 4 bases and 5 bases respectively, with 11 bases between them. From germline, CDR1 is MGHRA and CDR2 YSYEKL. The CDR3 sequence is 14 residues long.